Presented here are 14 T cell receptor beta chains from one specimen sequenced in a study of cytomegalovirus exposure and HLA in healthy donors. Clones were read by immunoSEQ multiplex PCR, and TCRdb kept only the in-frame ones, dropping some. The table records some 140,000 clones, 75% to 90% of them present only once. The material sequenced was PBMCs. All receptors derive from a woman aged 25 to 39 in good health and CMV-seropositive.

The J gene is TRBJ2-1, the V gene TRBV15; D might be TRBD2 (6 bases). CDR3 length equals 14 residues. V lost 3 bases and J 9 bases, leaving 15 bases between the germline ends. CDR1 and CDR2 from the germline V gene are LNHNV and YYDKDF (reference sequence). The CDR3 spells CATSSSAGGREQFF. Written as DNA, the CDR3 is TGTGCCACCAGCAGCTCCGCCGGGGGTCGTGAGCAGTTCTTC. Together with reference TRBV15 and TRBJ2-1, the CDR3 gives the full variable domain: DAMVIQNPRYQVTQFGKPVTLSCSQTLNHNVMYWYQQKSSQAPKLLFHYYDKDFNNEADTPDNFQSRRPNTSFCFLDIRSPGLGDTAMYLCATSSSAGGREQFFGPGTRLTVL.

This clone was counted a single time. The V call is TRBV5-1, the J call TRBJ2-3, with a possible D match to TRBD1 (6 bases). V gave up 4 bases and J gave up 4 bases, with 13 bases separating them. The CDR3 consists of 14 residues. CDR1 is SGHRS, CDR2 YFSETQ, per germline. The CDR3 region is CASSQQGFADTQYF. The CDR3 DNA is TGCGCCAGCAGCCAACAGGGTTTTGCAGATACGCAGTATTTT.

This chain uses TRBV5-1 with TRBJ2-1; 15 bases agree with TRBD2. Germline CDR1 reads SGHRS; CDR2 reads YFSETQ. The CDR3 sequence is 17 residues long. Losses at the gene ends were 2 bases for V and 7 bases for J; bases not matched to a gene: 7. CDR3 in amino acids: CASSFPGLAGGRNEQFF. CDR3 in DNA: TGCGCCAGCAGCTTCCCGGGACTAGCGGGAGGTCGAAATGAGCAGTTCTTC.

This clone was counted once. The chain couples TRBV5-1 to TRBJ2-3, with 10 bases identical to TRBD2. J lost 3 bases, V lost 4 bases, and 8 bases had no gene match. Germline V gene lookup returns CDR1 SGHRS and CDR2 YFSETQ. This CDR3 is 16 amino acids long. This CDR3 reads CASSIPSGSETDTQYF. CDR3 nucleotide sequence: TGCGCCAGCAGCATCCCTAGCGGGAGTGAAACAGATACGCAGTATTTT.

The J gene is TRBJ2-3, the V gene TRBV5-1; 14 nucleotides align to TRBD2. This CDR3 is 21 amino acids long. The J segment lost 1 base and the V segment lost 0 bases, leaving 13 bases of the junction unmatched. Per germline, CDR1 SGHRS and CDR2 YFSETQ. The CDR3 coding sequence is TGCGCCAGCAGCTTGGGGAGGGGACTAGCGGGGGCCGGATGGCGCACAGATACGCAGTATTTT. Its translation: CASSLGRGLAGAGWRTDTQYF.

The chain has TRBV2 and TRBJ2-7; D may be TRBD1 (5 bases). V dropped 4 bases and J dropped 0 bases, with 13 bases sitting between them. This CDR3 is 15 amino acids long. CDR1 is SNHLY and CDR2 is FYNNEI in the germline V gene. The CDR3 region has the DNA TGTGCCAGCAGTGCAAGGGGCCAAAGCTCCTACGAGCAGTACTTC. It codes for CASSARGQSSYEQYF.

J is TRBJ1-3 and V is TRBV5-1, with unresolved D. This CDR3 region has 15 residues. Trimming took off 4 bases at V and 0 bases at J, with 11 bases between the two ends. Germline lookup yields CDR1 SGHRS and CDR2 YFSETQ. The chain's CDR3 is CASSPTVGSGNTIYF. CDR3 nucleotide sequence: TGCGCCAGCAGCCCTACAGTGGGCTCTGGAAACACCATATATTTT.

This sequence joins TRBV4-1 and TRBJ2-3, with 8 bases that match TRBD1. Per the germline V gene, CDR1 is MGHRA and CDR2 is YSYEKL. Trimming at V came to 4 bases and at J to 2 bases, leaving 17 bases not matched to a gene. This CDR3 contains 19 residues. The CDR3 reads CASSPRARTGQAITDTQYF. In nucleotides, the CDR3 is TGCGCCAGCAGCCCCAGGGCCCGAACGGGACAGGCAATCACAGATACGCAGTATTTT.

As DNA, the CDR3 is TGCAGCGTTGGACTAGCGACATTCACAGATACGCAGTATTTT. Its translation: CSVGLATFTDTQYF. The J gene is TRBJ2-3, the V gene TRBV29-1; 8 bases are shared with TRBD2. V lost 4 bases to trimming and J lost 2 bases; unmatched junction nucleotides: 5. Germline CDR1 SQVTM, CDR2 ANQGSEA. This CDR3 is 14 amino acids long.

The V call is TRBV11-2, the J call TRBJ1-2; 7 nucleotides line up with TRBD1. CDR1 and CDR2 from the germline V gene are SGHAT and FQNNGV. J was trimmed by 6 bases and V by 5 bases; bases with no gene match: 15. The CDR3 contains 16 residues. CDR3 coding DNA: TGTGCCAGCAGCGGTCCCACCGGGACAGTGGGGAATGGCTACACCTTC. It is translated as CASSGPTGTVGNGYTF.

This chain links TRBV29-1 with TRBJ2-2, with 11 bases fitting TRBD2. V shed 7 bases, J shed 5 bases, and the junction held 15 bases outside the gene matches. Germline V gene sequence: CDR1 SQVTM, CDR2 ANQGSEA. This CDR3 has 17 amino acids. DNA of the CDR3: TGCAGCGCCCGAAGGGCTAGCGGGGGGCCGGGAACCGGGGAGCTGTTTTTT. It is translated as CSARRASGGPGTGELFF.

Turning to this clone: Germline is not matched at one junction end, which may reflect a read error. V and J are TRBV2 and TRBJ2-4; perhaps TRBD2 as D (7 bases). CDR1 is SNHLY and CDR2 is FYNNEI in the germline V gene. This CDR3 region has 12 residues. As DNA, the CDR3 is TGTGCCAGCATGGGACCAAGGGGGGGGTTCGATTTC. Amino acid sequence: CASMGPRGGFDF.

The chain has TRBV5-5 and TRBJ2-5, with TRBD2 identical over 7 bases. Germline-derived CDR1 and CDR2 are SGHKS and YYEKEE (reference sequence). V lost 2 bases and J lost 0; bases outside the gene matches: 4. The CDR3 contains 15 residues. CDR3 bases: TGTGCCAGCAGCTTCCTAGCGGTGTACCAAGAGACCCAGTACTTC. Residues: CASSFLAVYQETQYF.

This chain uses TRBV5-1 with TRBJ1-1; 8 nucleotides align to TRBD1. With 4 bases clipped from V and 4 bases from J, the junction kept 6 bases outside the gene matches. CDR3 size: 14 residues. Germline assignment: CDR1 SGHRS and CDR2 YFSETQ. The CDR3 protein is CASSMTGAGTEAFF. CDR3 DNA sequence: TGCGCCAGCAGCATGACAGGGGCTGGCACTGAAGCTTTCTTT. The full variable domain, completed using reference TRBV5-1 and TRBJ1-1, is KAGVTQTPRYLIKTRGQQVTLSCSPISGHRSVSWYQQTPGQGLQFLFEYFSETQRNKGNFPGRFSGRQFSNSRSEMNVSTLELGDSALYLCASSMTGAGTEAFFGQGTRLTVV.